This T cell receptor (beta chain) is drawn from a study of cytomegalovirus exposure and HLA in healthy donors. Study conclusions and caveats: The study listed roughly 160 cytomegalovirus-associated TCR beta chains.

On this clone itself: The antigen is undetermined.

Using immunoSEQ multiplex PCR, the repertoire was profiled, and TCRdb retains in-frame clones only, with some absent. Counted here are 250,000 to 350,000 clones, roughly 90% occurring once; the ten biggest clones make up roughly 0.93%. The CDR3 totals 14 residues. Trimming took off 3 bases at V and 2 bases at J, with 9 bases between the two ends. CDR1 and CDR2 from the germline V gene are SGHVS and FQNEAQ. The TCR sequence derives from a woman aged 18-29 years in good health and CMV-seronegative. Sequenced: PBMCs. J is TRBJ2-3 and V is TRBV7-8, with D possibly being TRBD2 (5 bases). The CDR3 here is CASSFRGHTDTQYF. CDR3 coding DNA: TGTGCCAGCAGCTTTCGAGGGCACACAGATACGCAGTATTTT.